What follows are 5 T cell receptor beta chains derived from one specimen sequenced in a study of vaccination effects on CD4 cells after COVID-19. These receptors lack a known antigen. Peptide-pool stimulation followed by sequencing identified expanded antigen-specific CD4+ clonotypes in the ViraFEST assay. Having been cultured for about ten days, the cells underwent CD4+ T cell isolation. All participants had two doses of either the BNT162b2 or mRNA-1273 vaccine. Sequencing was performed with immunoSEQ multiplex PCR; in TCRdb, only in-frame clones are kept and a portion is missing. This sample yields tens of thousands of clones, of which around four fifths are seen a single time; over 7.5% belongs to the top ten. Material: CD4+ T cells from PBMCs cultured with SARS-CoV-2 spike peptides, obtained after COVID-19 vaccination. The receptor source for this set is a human donor who received a COVID-19 vaccine.

The genes are TRBV7-9 and TRBJ2-7; the D call may be TRBD1 or TRBD2 (5 bases each). This CDR3 region has 15 residues. CDR1 and CDR2 from the germline V gene are SEHNR and FQNEAQ (reference sequence). V was pared by 1 base and J by 2 bases, with 12 bases between. The CDR3: CASSLGHGDAYEQYF. Written as DNA, the CDR3 is TGTGCCAGCAGCTTAGGTCATGGGGACGCCTACGAGCAGTACTTC.

The genes are TRBV3-1 (or the pseudogene TRBV3-2) and TRBJ1-2; 9 nucleotides line up with TRBD1. The CDR3 has 15 amino acids. From germline, CDR1 is LGHDT and CDR2 YNNKEL (reference sequence). Trimming removed 3 bases from V and 4 bases from J; junction bases left unmatched: 6. The DNA for the CDR3 is TGTGCCAGCAGCCACCTCGACAGGGGGGCCTATGGCTACACCTTC. Translating it yields CASSHLDRGAYGYTF.

The V call is TRBV19, the J call TRBJ1-3; no firm D call. Germline V gene sequence: CDR1 LNHDA, CDR2 SQIVND (reference sequence). This CDR3 is built from 13 residues. V lost 7 bases and J lost 2, with 9 bases in between. The CDR3 loop reads CASNDRPGNTIYF. CDR3 nucleotide sequence: TGTGCCAGTAACGATCGTCCTGGAAACACCATATATTTT.

The V and J genes are TRBV7-9 and TRBJ1-2; D unresolved. The CDR3 contains 14 residues. V shed 1 base and J shed 3 bases, with 9 bases lying between them. CDR1 is SEHNR and CDR2 is FQNEAQ in the germline V gene (reference sequence). The CDR3, as DNA: TGTGCCAGCAGCTTAGGAAGGGAAGACTATGGCTACACCTTC. Protein sequence: CASSLGREDYGYTF.

The chain is built from TRBV13 and TRBJ2-7; 8 positions agree with TRBD1. Looked up from germline, CDR1 is PRHDT and CDR2 is FYEKMQ (reference sequence). Germline trimming cut 6 bases from V and 5 bases from J; bases unmatched to any gene: 12. This CDR3 has 15 residues. In nucleotides, the CDR3 is TGTGCCAGCAGGGAGAAAGGCAGGGGGCGGGACGAGCAGTACTTC. Translation gives CASREKGRGRDEQYF.